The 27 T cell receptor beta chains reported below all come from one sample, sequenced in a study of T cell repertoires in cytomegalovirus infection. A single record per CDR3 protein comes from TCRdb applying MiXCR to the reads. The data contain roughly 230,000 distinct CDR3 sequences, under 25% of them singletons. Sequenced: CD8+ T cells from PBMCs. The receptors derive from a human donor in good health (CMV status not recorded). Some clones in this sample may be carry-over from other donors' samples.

The CDR3 is CASSSANSKRTQYF. CDR3 in DNA: TGTGCCAGCAGTTCCGCGAATAGCAAAAGGACCCAGTACTTC. V and J are TRBV12-3 or TRBV12-4 and TRBJ2-5, with D unclear. V gave up 4 bases and J gave up 7 bases, with 16 bases separating them. The CDR3 is made up of 14 amino acids.

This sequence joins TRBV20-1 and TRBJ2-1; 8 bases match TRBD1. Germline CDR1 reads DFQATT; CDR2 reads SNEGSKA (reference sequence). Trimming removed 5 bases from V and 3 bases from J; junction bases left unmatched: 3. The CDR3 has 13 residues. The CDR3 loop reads CSAGTGLYNEQFF. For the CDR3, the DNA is TGCAGTGCTGGGACAGGCCTCTACAATGAGCAGTTCTTC.

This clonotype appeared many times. Here the CDR3 DNA reads TGTGCCACCAAGCCTAGCGGGGCCTACAATGAGCAGTTCTTC. Amino acids: CATKPSGAYNEQFF. This rearrangement joins TRBV28 to TRBJ2-1; 9 nucleotides align to TRBD2. Germline trimming cut 10 bases from V and 2 bases from J; bases unmatched to any gene: 6. The CDR3 sequence is 14 residues long. Germline V gene data show CDR1 as MDHEN and CDR2 as SYDVKM. Full variable domain (missing parts from reference TRBV28 and TRBJ2-1): DVKVTQSSRYLVKRTGEKVFLECVQDMDHENMFWYRQDPGLGLRLIYFSYDVKMKEKGDIPEGYSVSREKKERFSLILESASTNQTSMYLCATKPSGAYNEQFFGPGTRLTVL.

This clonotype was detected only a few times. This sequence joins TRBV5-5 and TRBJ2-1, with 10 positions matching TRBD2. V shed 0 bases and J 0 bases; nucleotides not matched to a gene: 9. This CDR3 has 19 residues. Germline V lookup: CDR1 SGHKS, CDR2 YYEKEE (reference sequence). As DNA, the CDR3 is TGTGCCAGCAGCTTGGATGGAGCGGGGGGGCCAGGCTCCTACAATGAGCAGTTCTTC. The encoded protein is CASSLDGAGGPGSYNEQFF.

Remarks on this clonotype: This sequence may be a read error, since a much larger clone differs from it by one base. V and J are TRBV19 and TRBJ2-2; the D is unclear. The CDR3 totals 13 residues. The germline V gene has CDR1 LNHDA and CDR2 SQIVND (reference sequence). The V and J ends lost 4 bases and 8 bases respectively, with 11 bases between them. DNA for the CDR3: TGTGCCAGTAGTACAGTTACACGGGGGGAGCTGTTTTTT. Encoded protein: CASSTVTRGELFF. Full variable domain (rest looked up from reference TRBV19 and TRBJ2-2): DGGITQSPKYLFRKEGQNVTLSCEQNLNHDAMYWYRQDPGQGLRLIYYSQIVNDFQKGDIAEGYSVSREKKESFPLTVTSAQKNPTAFYLCASSTVTRGELFFGEGSRLTVL.

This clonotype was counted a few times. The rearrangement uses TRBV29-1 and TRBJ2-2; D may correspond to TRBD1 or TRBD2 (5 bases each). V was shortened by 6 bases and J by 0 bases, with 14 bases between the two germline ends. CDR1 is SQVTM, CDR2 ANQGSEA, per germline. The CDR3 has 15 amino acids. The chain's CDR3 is CSVRGHDTNTGELFF. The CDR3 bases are TGCAGCGTGAGGGGTCACGATACGAACACCGGGGAGCTGTTTTTT.

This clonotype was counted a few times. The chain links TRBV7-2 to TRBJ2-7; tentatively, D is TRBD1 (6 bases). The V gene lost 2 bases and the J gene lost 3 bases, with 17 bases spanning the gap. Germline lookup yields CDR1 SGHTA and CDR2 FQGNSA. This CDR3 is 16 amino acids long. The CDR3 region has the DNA TGTGCCAGCAGCTTAACTAACAGGGCGACAAACTACGAGCAGTACTTC. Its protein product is CASSLTNRATNYEQYF.

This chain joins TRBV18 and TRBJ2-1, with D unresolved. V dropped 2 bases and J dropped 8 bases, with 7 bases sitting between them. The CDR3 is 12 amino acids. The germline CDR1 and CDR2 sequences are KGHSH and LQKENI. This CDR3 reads CASSPRVDEQFF. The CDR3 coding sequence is TGTGCCAGCTCACCAAGGGTTGATGAGCAGTTCTTC.

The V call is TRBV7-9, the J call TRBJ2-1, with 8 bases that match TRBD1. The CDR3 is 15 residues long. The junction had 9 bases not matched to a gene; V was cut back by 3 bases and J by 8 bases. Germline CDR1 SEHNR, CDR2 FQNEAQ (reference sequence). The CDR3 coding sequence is TGTGCCAGCAGCTTCAGACAGGGGTTTGAGGATGAGCAGTTCTTC. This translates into CASSFRQGFEDEQFF.

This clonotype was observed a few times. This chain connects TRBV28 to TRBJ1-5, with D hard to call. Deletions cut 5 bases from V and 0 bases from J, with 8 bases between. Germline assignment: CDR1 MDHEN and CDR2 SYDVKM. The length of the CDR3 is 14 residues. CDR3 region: CASSPGVSNQPQHF. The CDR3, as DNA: TGTGCCAGCAGTCCCGGGGTTAGCAATCAGCCCCAGCATTTT.

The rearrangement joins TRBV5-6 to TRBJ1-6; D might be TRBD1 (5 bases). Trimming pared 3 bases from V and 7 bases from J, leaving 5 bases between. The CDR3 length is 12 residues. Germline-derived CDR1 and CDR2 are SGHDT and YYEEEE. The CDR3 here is CASSWGNSPLHF. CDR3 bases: TGTGCCAGCAGCTGGGGCAATTCACCCCTCCACTTT.

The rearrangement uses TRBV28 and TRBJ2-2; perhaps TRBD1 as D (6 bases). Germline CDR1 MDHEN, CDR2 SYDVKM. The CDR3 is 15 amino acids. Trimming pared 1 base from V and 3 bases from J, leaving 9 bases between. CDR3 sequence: CASSLLGQDTGELFF. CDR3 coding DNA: TGTGCCAGCAGTTTATTGGGACAAGACACCGGGGAGCTGTTTTTT.

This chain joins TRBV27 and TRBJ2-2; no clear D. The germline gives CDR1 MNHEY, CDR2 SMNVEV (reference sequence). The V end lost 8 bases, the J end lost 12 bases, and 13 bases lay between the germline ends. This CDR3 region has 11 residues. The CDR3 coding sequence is TGTGCCAGCCGATCCTTTGAGAAGCTGTTTTTT. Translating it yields CASRSFEKLFF.

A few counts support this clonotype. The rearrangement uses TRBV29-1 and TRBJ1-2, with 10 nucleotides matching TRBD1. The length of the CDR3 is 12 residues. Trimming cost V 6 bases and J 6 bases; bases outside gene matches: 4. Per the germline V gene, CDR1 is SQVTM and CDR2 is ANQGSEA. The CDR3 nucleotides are TGCAGCGTGACAGGGGGCAGGGATGGCTACACCTTC. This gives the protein CSVTGGRDGYTF.

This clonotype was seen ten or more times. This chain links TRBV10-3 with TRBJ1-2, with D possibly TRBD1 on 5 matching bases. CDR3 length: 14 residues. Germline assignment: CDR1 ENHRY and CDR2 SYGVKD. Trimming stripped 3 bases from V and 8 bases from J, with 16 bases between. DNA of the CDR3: TGTGCCATCAGTGACCCCGGGACCCAAGGCGGCTACACCTTC. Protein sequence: CAISDPGTQGGYTF.

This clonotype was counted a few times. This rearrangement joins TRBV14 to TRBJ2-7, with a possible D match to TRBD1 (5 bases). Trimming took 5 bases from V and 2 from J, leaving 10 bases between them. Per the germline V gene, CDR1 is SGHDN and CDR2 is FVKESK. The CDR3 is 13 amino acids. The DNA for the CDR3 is TGTGCCAGCAGCGGAGACAGTACCTACGAGCAGTACTTC. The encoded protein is CASSGDSTYEQYF.

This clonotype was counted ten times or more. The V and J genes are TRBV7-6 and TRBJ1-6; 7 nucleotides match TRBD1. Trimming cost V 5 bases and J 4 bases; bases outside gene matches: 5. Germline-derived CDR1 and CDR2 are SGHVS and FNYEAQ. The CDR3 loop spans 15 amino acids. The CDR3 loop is CASSKTGSYNSPLHF. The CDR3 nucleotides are TGTGCCAGCAGCAAGACAGGGAGTTATAATTCACCCCTCCACTTT. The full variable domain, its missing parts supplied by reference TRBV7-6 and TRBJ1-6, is GAGVSQSPRYKVTKRGQDVALRCDPISGHVSLYWYRQALGQGPEFLTYFNYEAQQDKSGLPNDRFSAERPEGSISTLTIQRTEQRDSAMYRCASSKTGSYNSPLHFGNGTRLTVT.

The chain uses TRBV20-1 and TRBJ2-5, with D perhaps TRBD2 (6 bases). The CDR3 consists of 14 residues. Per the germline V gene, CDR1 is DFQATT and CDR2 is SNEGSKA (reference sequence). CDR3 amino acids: CSARRRLAIETQYF. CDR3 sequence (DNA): TGCAGCGCTCGGAGGCGGCTAGCGATAGAGACCCAGTACTTC.

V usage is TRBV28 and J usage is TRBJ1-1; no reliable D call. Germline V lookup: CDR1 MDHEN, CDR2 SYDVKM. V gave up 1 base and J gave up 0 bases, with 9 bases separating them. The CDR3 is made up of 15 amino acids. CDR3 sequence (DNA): TGTGCCAGCAGTTTATTCGGAGCTATGAACACTGAAGCTTTCTTT. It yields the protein CASSLFGAMNTEAFF.

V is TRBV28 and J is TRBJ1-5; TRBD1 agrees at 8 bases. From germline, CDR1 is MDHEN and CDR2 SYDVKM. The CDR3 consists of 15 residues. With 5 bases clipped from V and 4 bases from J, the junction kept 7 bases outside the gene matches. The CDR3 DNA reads TGTGCCAGCAGTCCTCGACAGGGGCGAAATCAGCCCCAGCATTTT. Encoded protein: CASSPRQGRNQPQHF.

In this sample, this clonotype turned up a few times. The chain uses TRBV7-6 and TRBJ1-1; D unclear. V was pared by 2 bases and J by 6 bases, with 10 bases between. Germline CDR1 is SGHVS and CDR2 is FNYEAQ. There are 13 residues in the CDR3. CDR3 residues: CASSLSWEAEAFF. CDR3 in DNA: TGTGCCAGCAGCTTAAGCTGGGAGGCTGAAGCTTTCTTT.

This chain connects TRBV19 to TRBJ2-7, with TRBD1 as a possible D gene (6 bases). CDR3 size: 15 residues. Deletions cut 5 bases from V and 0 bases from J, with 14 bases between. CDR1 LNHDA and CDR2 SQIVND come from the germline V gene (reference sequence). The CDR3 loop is CASSLRDTSSYEQYF. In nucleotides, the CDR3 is TGTGCCAGTAGTCTCCGGGACACAAGCTCCTACGAGCAGTACTTC. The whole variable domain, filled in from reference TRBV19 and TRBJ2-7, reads DGGITQSPKYLFRKEGQNVTLSCEQNLNHDAMYWYRQDPGQGLRLIYYSQIVNDFQKGDIAEGYSVSREKKESFPLTVTSAQKNPTAFYLCASSLRDTSSYEQYFGPGTRLTVT.

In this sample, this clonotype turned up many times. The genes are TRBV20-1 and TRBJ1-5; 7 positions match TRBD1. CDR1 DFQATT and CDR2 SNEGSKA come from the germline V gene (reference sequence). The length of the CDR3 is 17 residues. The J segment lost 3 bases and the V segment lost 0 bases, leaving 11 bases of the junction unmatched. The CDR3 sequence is CSARDIFRDRHNQPQHF. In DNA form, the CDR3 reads TGCAGTGCTAGAGATATTTTTCGGGACAGACACAATCAGCCCCAGCATTTT.

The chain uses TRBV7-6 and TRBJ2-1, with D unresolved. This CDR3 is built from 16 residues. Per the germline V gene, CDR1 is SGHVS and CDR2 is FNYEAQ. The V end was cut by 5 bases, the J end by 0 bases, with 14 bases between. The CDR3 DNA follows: TGTGCCAGCAGCCCCTTTGCGAGCTTCTCCTACAATGAGCAGTTCTTC. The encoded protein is CASSPFASFSYNEQFF. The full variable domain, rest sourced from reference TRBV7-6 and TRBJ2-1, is GAGVSQSPRYKVTKRGQDVALRCDPISGHVSLYWYRQALGQGPEFLTYFNYEAQQDKSGLPNDRFSAERPEGSISTLTIQRTEQRDSAMYRCASSPFASFSYNEQFFGPGTRLTVL.

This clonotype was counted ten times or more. CDR3 DNA: TGTGCCAGCAGTTTAACTTCCACTGAAGCTTTCTTT. Protein sequence: CASSLTSTEAFF. V is TRBV28 and J is TRBJ1-1; no firm D call. Trimming pared 2 bases from V and 4 bases from J, leaving 5 bases between. This CDR3 is built from 12 residues. The V gene's germline CDR1 is MDHEN and CDR2 SYDVKM.

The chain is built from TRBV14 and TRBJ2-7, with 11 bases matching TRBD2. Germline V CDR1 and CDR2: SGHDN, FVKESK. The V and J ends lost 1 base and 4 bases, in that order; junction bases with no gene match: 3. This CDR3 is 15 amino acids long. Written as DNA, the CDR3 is TGTGCCAGCAGCCAAGGACTAGCGGGACAATACGAGCAGTACTTC. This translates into CASSQGLAGQYEQYF. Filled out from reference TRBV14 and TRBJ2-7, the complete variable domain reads EAGVTQFPSHSVIEKGQTVTLRCDPISGHDNLYWYRRVMGKEIKFLLHFVKESKQDESGMPNNRFLAERTGGTYSTLKVQPAELEDSGVYFCASSQGLAGQYEQYFGPGTRLTVT.

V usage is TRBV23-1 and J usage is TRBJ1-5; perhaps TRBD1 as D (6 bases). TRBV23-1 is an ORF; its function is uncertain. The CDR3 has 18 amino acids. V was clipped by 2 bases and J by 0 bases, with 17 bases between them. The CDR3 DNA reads TGCGCCAGCAGTCAAATAGGGGGTGGGACATTTAGCAATCAGCCCCAGCATTTT. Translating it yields CASSQIGGGTFSNQPQHF.